Listed below are T cell receptor beta chains from one sample, sequenced in a study of T cells in Graves' hyperthyroidism and ophthalmopathy. TCRdb re-analysed the multiplex PCR reads in MiXCR, keeping a single row per CDR3 protein. This sample yields roughly 600,000 distinct CDR3 sequences, of which roughly 15% are seen a single time; approximately 13% belongs to the top ten. Source material: blood. Receptor source: a woman between 45 and 65 years old with Graves' ophthalmopathy. The CDR3 runs from the conserved cysteine through the conserved F or W. The order of the fields is clone size, V gene, J gene, D gene, CDR3 protein, CDR3 DNA. D genes are given only for firm matches. Only part of the rows carry a size: once, few, many, or a class if the clone is expanded.

>many|TRBV12-3/TRBV12-4|TRBJ2-7|TRBD2
CASSLKREVNEQYF
TGTGCCAGCAGTTTAAAGCGGGAGGTTAACGAGCAGTACTTC
>few|TRBV6-1|TRBJ1-5|TRBD1
CASTRTGHSNQPQHF
TGTGCCAGCACTCGGACAGGCCATAGCAATCAGCCCCAGCATTTT
>many|TRBV28|TRBJ2-7|NA
CASSTTLSEVPSLKEQYF
TGTGCCAGCAGTACGACCCTCTCGGAGGTCCCCTCTTTAAAAGAGCAGTACTTC
>many|TRBV7-2|TRBJ2-1|TRBD2
CASSLTASGRNEQFF
TGTGCCAGCAGCCTCACCGCTAGCGGGAGAAATGAGCAGTTCTTC
>many|TRBV28|TRBJ2-5|NA
CASMRGTISAQYF
TGTGCCAGCATGCGGGGGACAATTTCGGCCCAGTACTTC
>many|TRBV7-3|TRBJ2-1|NA
CASSLIGAGSGEQFF
TGTGCCAGCAGCTTAATTGGGGCGGGATCGGGTGAGCAGTTCTTC
>NA|TRBV29-1|TRBJ2-1|TRBD2
CSVVFLASGRYNEQFF
TGCAGCGTTGTCTTTTTGGCTAGCGGCAGATACAATGAGCAGTTCTTC
>many|TRBV5-1|TRBJ1-1|NA
CASTKTTENTEAFF
TGCGCCAGCACCAAAACGACAGAGAACACTGAAGCTTTCTTT
>NA|TRBV6-1|TRBJ2-7|NA
CASSEQRLSSYEQYF
TGTGCCAGCAGTGAGCAGCGGTTATCCTCCTACGAGCAGTACTTC
>NA|TRBV5-1|TRBJ1-5|NA
CASSPTGLHQPQHF
TGCGCCAGCAGCCCCACAGGGCTCCATCAGCCCCAGCATTTT
>many|TRBV12-3/TRBV12-4|TRBJ2-5|TRBD2
CASSLGLAGGPGYQETQYF
TGTGCCAGCAGCCTCGGACTAGCGGGAGGGCCCGGGTACCAAGAGACCCAGTACTTC
>NA|TRBV6-1|TRBJ2-1|NA
CASSEFMVEQFF
TGTGCCAGCAGTGAATTTATGGTTGAGCAGTTCTTC
>many|TRBV20-1|TRBJ2-5|TRBD2
CSARTSGTSRTETQYF
TGCAGTGCGCGGACGTCCGGGACTAGCAGGACGGAGACCCAGTACTTC
>many|TRBV5-1|TRBJ2-1|NA
CASKMVGDEQFF
TGCGCCAGCAAGATGGTTGGGGATGAGCAGTTCTTC
>NA|TRBV6-2/TRBV6-3|TRBJ2-1|TRBD2
CASSVWREGYNEQFF
TGTGCCAGCAGTGTTTGGCGGGAGGGCTACAATGAGCAGTTCTTC
>many|TRBV7-6|TRBJ2-3|NA
CASSLDPSGTDTQYF
TGTGCCAGCAGCTTAGATCCTAGCGGCACAGATACGCAGTATTTT
>many|TRBV7-8|TRBJ2-1|NA
CASSFSDPLNEQFF
TGTGCCAGCAGCTTCTCGGACCCACTCAATGAGCAGTTCTTC
>many|TRBV11-3|TRBJ2-1|NA
CASSLVPQVVPYNEQFF
TGTGCCAGCAGCTTAGTCCCCCAAGTGGTTCCCTACAATGAGCAGTTCTTC
>many|TRBV20-1|TRBJ2-3|NA
CSGRGRDVNTDTQYF
TGCAGTGGGAGAGGGCGGGATGTTAACACAGATACGCAGTATTTT
>many|TRBV11-2|TRBJ2-7|TRBD2
CASSLGGLAGGSYEQYF
TGTGCCAGCAGCTTAGGGGGATTAGCGGGAGGCTCCTACGAGCAGTACTTC
>few|TRBV6-2/TRBV6-3|TRBJ1-1|TRBD1
CASSYSWGQTNTEAFF
TGTGCCAGCAGTTACTCCTGGGGACAGACGAACACTGAAGCTTTCTTT
>many|TRBV24-1|TRBJ1-2|NA
CATSDLSRNYGYTF
TGTGCCACCAGTGATTTGTCCCGTAACTATGGCTACACCTTC
>few|TRBV27|TRBJ1-6|NA
CASSSVESRDSPLHF
TGTGCCAGCAGTTCGGTAGAGTCTAGGGATTCACCCCTCCACTTT
>NA|TRBV7-9|TRBJ1-3|NA
CASSLARDLYSGNTIYF
TGTGCCAGCAGCTTGGCCCGGGACCTTTACTCTGGAAACACCATATATTTT
>many|TRBV28|TRBJ2-1|NA
CASSHNRGGYNEQFF
TGTGCCAGCAGCCACAACAGGGGGGGTTACAATGAGCAGTTCTTC
>NA|TRBV7-9|TRBJ2-7|TRBD2
CASSLILAGGYEQYF
TGTGCCAGCAGCTTAATCCTAGCGGGAGGTTACGAGCAGTACTTC
>many|TRBV7-2|TRBJ2-7|NA
CASSSNLGTETTYEQYF
TGTGCCAGCAGCTCCAACCTCGGGACGGAAACTACCTACGAGCAGTACTTC
>many|TRBV5-1|TRBJ2-1|TRBD2
CASSPTGLAPYNEQFF
TGCGCCAGCAGCCCAACGGGACTAGCGCCCTACAATGAGCAGTTCTTC
>many|TRBV20-1|TRBJ2-1|TRBD2
CSATRGLAGDYGEQFF
TGCAGTGCTACACGAGGACTAGCGGGAGACTATGGAGAGCAGTTCTTC
>many|TRBV10-3|TRBJ2-7|NA
CAISGGSGYEQYF
TGTGCCATCAGTGGGGGGAGTGGCTACGAGCAGTACTTC
>NA|TRBV27|TRBJ2-7|TRBD1
CASSSGTEYEQYF
TGTGCCAGCAGTTCTGGGACAGAATACGAGCAGTACTTC
>many|TRBV12-3/TRBV12-4|TRBJ2-7|NA
CASSKDSGPYEQYF
TGTGCCAGCAGCAAAGACTCTGGACCATACGAGCAGTACTTC
>many|TRBV6-1|TRBJ1-5|TRBD1
CASSSTGGRNQPQHF
TGTGCCAGCAGTTCCACAGGGGGGAGAAATCAGCCCCAGCATTTT
>NA|TRBV14|TRBJ2-2|TRBD2
CASSQDGLAWDTGELFF
TGTGCCAGCAGCCAAGACGGACTAGCATGGGACACCGGGGAGCTGTTTTTT
>many|TRBV19|TRBJ2-7|TRBD2
CASSLRDYFTYEQYF
TGTGCCAGTAGTCTAAGGGACTACTTTACCTACGAGCAGTACTTC
>many|TRBV27|TRBJ2-1|NA
CASRGVWNEQFF
TGTGCCAGCAGGGGGGTTTGGAATGAGCAGTTCTTC
>NA|TRBV6-1|TRBJ2-3|NA
CASSDEDTDTQYF
TGTGCCAGCAGTGACGAAGACACAGATACGCAGTATTTT
>NA|TRBV29-1|TRBJ1-2|NA
CSVDEGLGYGYTF
TGCAGCGTTGATGAGGGTTTAGGCTATGGCTACACCTTC